This T cell receptor beta chain appears in the sequencing data of a study of T cell repertoires in cytomegalovirus infection. Overall study: Indications of both CMV infection and matching HLA type were provided by public TCR beta signatures. Whole-study findings and limits: HLA-C-restricted, CMV-specific TCR beta clonotypes were dominant ex vivo. Cumulative frequency (of public TCR beta family members) identified carriers of CMV plus the relevant HLA.

Remarks on this clonotype: Antigen specificity is unknown.

Each CDR3 protein is one row after TCRdb ran MiXCR on the reads. The sample holds around 170,000 distinct CDR3 sequences, around 14% seen once. There are 17 residues in the CDR3. With V trimmed by 7 bases and J by 4 bases, 11 bases remained unmatched. Germline V CDR1 and CDR2: LNHDA, SQIVND (reference sequence). The rearrangement uses TRBV19 and TRBJ2-2; 11 bases align to TRBD1. What was sequenced was PBMCs. The source of this sequence is a human donor in good health (CMV status not recorded). Some clones in this sample may be carry-over from other donors' samples. As DNA, the CDR3 is TGTGCCAGTACCATATTTCCTGGACAGGGGGCCACCGGGGAGCTGTTTTTT. It codes for CASTIFPGQGATGELFF.